This TCR beta chain was found in a study of T cell repertoires in cytomegalovirus infection. On this clonotype: What it binds is not known.

Germline V lookup: CDR1 SGHVS, CDR2 FQNEAQ. Deletions cut 5 bases from V and 8 bases from J, with 24 bases between. The CDR3 sequence is 16 residues long. TCRdb re-derived calls from the reads in MiXCR, one entry per CDR3 protein. This table has 44,000 or so distinct CDR3 sequences, around 23% appearing once. Here the sequenced sample was CD8+ T cells from cultured PBMCs, taken from culture after CMV antigen stimulation. V and J are TRBV7-8 and TRBJ1-1; D may be TRBD1 (5 bases). The origin of this receptor is a human donor in good health (CMV status not recorded). Some clones in this sample may be carry-over from other donors' samples. DNA for the CDR3: TGTGCCAGCAGCCCATCTGGGTCCCTCCGGGACCTCGAAGCTTTCTTT. Translated: CASSPSGSLRDLEAFF.